One sample yielded the 24 T cell receptor beta chains listed below, sequenced in a study of T-cell reconstitution after alpha-beta-depleted transplantation in children. Construction of the TCRbeta library involved unique molecular identifiers. Using its own MiXCR run on the PCR reads, TCRdb lists one record per CDR3 protein. The sample carries about 540,000 distinct CDR3 sequences, around 18% recorded once. Sequenced here: PBMCs from the stem cell graft donor, sampled from the stem cell graft. The receptors shown here come from a human donor who donated a stem cell graft to a child with acute lymphoblastic leukemia.

This clonotype was seen only a few times. The V and J genes are TRBV25-1 and TRBJ1-2, with 10 bases matching TRBD1. Germline loops: CDR1 MGHDK, CDR2 SYGVNS. This CDR3 is 16 amino acids long. Trimming cost V 6 bases and J 2 bases; bases outside gene matches: 9. The CDR3 here is CASSGGLGQGNYGYTF. The CDR3 DNA sequence: TGTGCCAGCAGCGGGGGTCTGGGACAGGGGAACTATGGCTACACCTTC.

This clonotype was counted a few times. The CDR3 nucleotides read TGCGCCAGCAACAGGGGACCAAGCTCTGGAAACACCATATATTTT. Residues: CASNRGPSSGNTIYF. The rearrangement joins TRBV5-1 to TRBJ1-3; 7 nucleotides line up with TRBD1. Germline V gene lookup returns CDR1 SGHRS and CDR2 YFSETQ. This CDR3 comprises 15 residues. V lost 6 bases, J lost 0 bases, and 6 bases stayed unmatched.

The V and J genes are TRBV12-3 or TRBV12-4 and TRBJ1-4, with TRBD1 matching over 8 bases. V was clipped by 9 bases and J by 0 bases; unmatched bases: 6. The CDR3 consists of 15 residues. CDR3 DNA: TGTGCCAGTAAACAGGGGGTTGCAACTAATGAAAAACTGTTTTTT. This translates into CASKQGVATNEKLFF.

This clonotype was detected ten times or more. The chain uses TRBV13 and TRBJ2-7; 7 bases agree with TRBD2. Germline assignment: CDR1 PRHDT and CDR2 FYEKMQ (reference sequence). Trimming removed 5 bases from V and 2 bases from J; junction bases left unmatched: 3. This CDR3 is 13 amino acids long. The CDR3 nucleotides are TGTGCCAGCAGCCGAGGGAGGGCCTACGAGCAGTACTTC. Protein sequence: CASSRGRAYEQYF. The complete variable domain, with remaining parts taken from reference TRBV13 and TRBJ2-7, reads AAGVIQSPRHLIKEKRETATLKCYPIPRHDTVYWYQQGPGQDPQFLISFYEKMQSDKGSIPDRFSAQQFSDYHSELNMSSLELGDSALYFCASSRGRAYEQYFGPGTRLTVT.

The table lists this clonotype with a few counts. This chain connects TRBV29-1 to TRBJ1-3, with D hard to call. CDR1 SQVTM and CDR2 ANQGSEA come from the germline V gene. Between the trimmed V and J ends, which lost 6 bases and 2 bases, there was a span of 11 bases. The CDR3 totals 13 residues. Here the CDR3 reads CSVGLAAGNTIYF. The CDR3 nucleotides read TGCAGCGTGGGATTGGCCGCTGGAAACACCATATATTTT.

The rearrangement uses TRBV7-9 and TRBJ1-5, with 10 nucleotides matching TRBD1. Losses at the gene ends were 4 bases for V and 9 bases for J; bases not matched to a gene: 12. The germline gives CDR1 SEHNR, CDR2 FQNEAQ (reference sequence). The CDR3 has 16 residues. This CDR3 reads CASSSWTGGVFGPQHF. In DNA, the CDR3 is TGTGCCAGCAGCTCCTGGACAGGGGGGGTTTTTGGGCCCCAGCATTTT.

The chain recombines TRBV5-1 with TRBJ1-5, with a tentative D call TRBD1 (6 bases). The germline V gene has CDR1 SGHRS and CDR2 YFSETQ. V dropped 0 bases and J dropped 4 bases, with 14 bases sitting between them. CDR3 length equals 16 residues. The CDR3, as DNA: TGCGCCAGCAGCTTGGTGGCCGGGGGGCCAAATCAGCCCCAGCATTTT. Translation: CASSLVAGGPNQPQHF.

There are a few counts of this clonotype. The V and J genes are TRBV25-1 and TRBJ1-2, with a possible D match to TRBD1 (6 bases). The CDR3 is 15 residues long. Germline loops: CDR1 MGHDK, CDR2 SYGVNS. Between the trimmed V and J ends, which lost 2 bases and 10 bases, there was a span of 20 bases. CDR3: CASSEGGASPFPYTF. CDR3 nucleotide sequence: TGTGCCAGCAGTGAAGGGGGGGCGAGCCCCTTTCCCTACACCTTC.

The chain recombines TRBV27 with TRBJ2-7; weak D call: TRBD2 (5 bases). Trimming shortened V by 11 bases and J by 7 bases, and 21 bases separated the two germline ends. The germline V gene has CDR1 MNHEY and CDR2 SMNVEV (reference sequence). CDR3 length: 13 amino acids. The CDR3 bases are TGTGCCCCCCCCGAGGACGGGGTGTGGGAGCAGTACTTC. Amino acid sequence: CAPPEDGVWEQYF.

This clonotype was found a few times. The genes are TRBV12-3 or TRBV12-4 and TRBJ1-2; 12 bases align to TRBD1. The length of the CDR3 is 15 residues. V was clipped by 6 bases and J by 4 bases; unmatched bases: 6. CDR3 sequence: CASSHRDRGPYGYTF. CDR3 sequence (DNA): TGTGCCAGCAGCCACAGGGACAGGGGGCCCTATGGCTACACCTTC.

This sequence joins TRBV4-2 and TRBJ2-5, with D possibly TRBD2 on 7 matching bases. Per germline, CDR1 LGHNA and CDR2 YNFKEQ. Deletions cut 1 base from V and 4 bases from J, with 19 bases between. The CDR3 totals 17 residues. The DNA for the CDR3 is TGTGCCAGCAGCCAAGGGCGGGCGGGGGCCCAGGGAGAGACCCAGTACTTC. Its translation: CASSQGRAGAQGETQYF.

This clonotype was observed a handful of times. The chain has TRBV11-2 and TRBJ2-3, with D unclear. CDR1 SGHAT and CDR2 FQNNGV come from the germline V gene. Trimming took 0 bases from V and 0 from J, leaving 13 bases between them. This CDR3 region has 17 residues. Here the CDR3 reads CASSLDTETLSTDTQYF. The CDR3 nucleotides are TGTGCCAGCAGCTTAGACACGGAGACACTTAGCACAGATACGCAGTATTTT.

Here the CDR3 reads CASSPYRGRGYF. The CDR3, as DNA: TGTGCCAGCAGTCCCTACAGGGGGCGCGGGTATTTT. The chain couples TRBV12-3 or TRBV12-4 to TRBJ2-3; the match to TRBD1 covers 9 bases. The CDR3 runs 12 residues. With 5 bases clipped from V and 14 bases from J, the junction kept 8 bases outside the gene matches.

This clonotype was detected a few times. This sequence joins TRBV20-1 and TRBJ2-2, with 7 positions matching TRBD1. The CDR3 loop spans 15 amino acids. CDR1 and CDR2 from the germline V gene are DFQATT and SNEGSKA (reference sequence). The junction had 4 bases not matched to a gene; V was cut back by 3 bases and J by 0 bases. The CDR3 protein is CSARETGTNTGELFF. In DNA form, the CDR3 reads TGCAGTGCTAGGGAGACAGGGACGAACACCGGGGAGCTGTTTTTT.

This clonotype was counted a few times. The V call is TRBV5-6, the J call TRBJ2-1; D gene uncertain. With 4 bases removed from V and 6 bases from J, the gap between germline ends came to 14 bases. Looked up from germline, CDR1 is SGHDT and CDR2 is YYEEEE. CDR3 length: 14 residues. The DNA of the CDR3 is TGTGCCAGCAGCCCCATTCCTAATAGCAATGAGCAGTTCTTC. This translates into CASSPIPNSNEQFF.

This clonotype appeared a few times. This chain uses TRBV21-1 with TRBJ2-2. TRBV21-1 is a known pseudogene. The CDR3 loop spans 13 amino acids. CDR3 sequence reads: CASSNCLVRELFF. For the CDR3, the DNA is TGTGCCAGCAGCAACTGTTTGGTCCGGGAGCTGTTTTTT.

The V call is TRBV5-1, the J call TRBJ1-1; a weak D match, TRBD1 (5 bases). V lost 3 bases and J 7 bases, leaving 16 bases between the germline ends. CDR3 length: 14 amino acids. Germline V gene data show CDR1 as SGHRS and CDR2 as YFSETQ. The CDR3: CASSYLGTSYEAFF. The CDR3 bases are TGCGCCAGCAGCTACCTCGGGACCTCTTATGAAGCTTTCTTT.

This chain connects TRBV11-2 to TRBJ1-3; no clear D gene. This CDR3 is 21 amino acids long. Germline CDR1 and CDR2: SGHAT and FQNNGV. Deletions cut 5 bases from V and 7 bases from J, with 36 bases between. The CDR3 spells CASSTPSKGEAGPSRVNTIYF. The DNA for the CDR3 is TGTGCCAGCAGCACCCCGAGTAAGGGTGAGGCAGGTCCCTCTCGAGTTAACACCATATATTTT.

The chain carries TRBV20-1 and TRBJ2-1; weak D call: TRBD1 (6 bases). Germline assignment: CDR1 DFQATT and CDR2 SNEGSKA (reference sequence). The CDR3 has 14 amino acids. The V and J ends lost 7 bases and 8 bases respectively, with 21 bases between them. DNA for the CDR3: TGCAGTGTCGCCCCCGGCAGGGGTTTGGATGAGCAGTTCTTC. Translated, it gives CSVAPGRGLDEQFF.

This clonotype turned up a few times. This chain joins TRBV4-1 and TRBJ2-3; possible D gene TRBD2, 6 bases. CDR1 MGHRA and CDR2 YSYEKL come from the germline V gene. V dropped 0 bases and J dropped 1 base, with 11 bases sitting between them. The CDR3 loop spans 16 amino acids. For the CDR3, the DNA is TGCGCCAGCAGCCAAGAGGGGGTAGCGGGCACAGATACGCAGTATTTT. This sequence encodes CASSQEGVAGTDTQYF.

This clonotype has more than one count but fewer than ten. The chain joins TRBV4-2 to TRBJ2-3; 8 bases are shared with TRBD2. The CDR3 runs to 15 residues. From germline, CDR1 is LGHNA and CDR2 YNFKEQ. V shed 6 bases and J 2 bases; nucleotides not matched to a gene: 7. The CDR3: CASSLTSGPTDTQYF. DNA of the CDR3: TGTGCCAGCAGTCTTACTAGCGGCCCCACAGATACGCAGTATTTT.

V usage is TRBV5-1 and J usage is TRBJ2-3; D is ambiguous. CDR1 SGHRS and CDR2 YFSETQ come from the germline V gene. V was cut by 0 bases and J by 4 bases, with 9 bases left in between. This CDR3 comprises 14 residues. CDR3 sequence (DNA): TGCGCCAGCAGCTTGGAGCCCCCCCCAGATACGCAGTATTTT. Translating gives CASSLEPPPDTQYF.

The chain combines TRBV20-1 with TRBJ2-7; D not resolved. CDR1 DFQATT and CDR2 SNEGSKA come from the germline V gene (reference sequence). V shed 7 bases and J shed 0 bases, with 16 bases lying between them. CDR3 length equals 14 residues. The CDR3 spells CSVCPSVASYEQYF. CDR3 bases: TGCAGTGTCTGCCCGAGTGTCGCCTCCTACGAGCAGTACTTC.

This clonotype came up once. Lacking the conserved final phenylalanine or tryptophan, this CDR3 likely reflects a read error. The chain joins TRBV5-1 to TRBJ1-1; TRBD1 might be the D (5 bases). The CDR3 is 15 residues long. Trimming took 2 bases from V and 7 from J, leaving 18 bases between them. Germline values: CDR1 SGHRS, CDR2 YFSETQ. CDR3 bases: TGCGCCAGCAGCTTTGGGGCAGCGGATCTGTATGAAGCTTTCTTG. It codes for CASSFGAADLYEAFL.